This entry lists 26 T cell receptor beta chains sequenced from one sample in a study of blood T cell repertoires in COVID-19. Libraries were prepared by immunoSEQ multiplex PCR; TCRdb keeps only in-frame clonotypes and omits some of them. Altogether about 140,000 clones are present, 65% to 80% being singletons, with the ten largest covering 1.5% to 2.5%. Sequencing used peripheral blood. Source of these receptors: a woman between 55 and 75 years old with acute or convalescent COVID-19.

As for this clone: An end of the junction does not agree with germline; a read error may underlie this. The V gene is TRBV12-3 or TRBV12-4, the J gene TRBJ2-2, with D possibly being TRBD2 (5 bases). The CDR3 covers 13 residues. The CDR3, as DNA: TGTGCCAGCACAAGCCTTTCGGCCGGGGAGCTGTTCTTT. Amino acids: CASTSLSAGELFF.

The chain recombines TRBV2 with TRBJ1-1, with TRBD1 as a possible D gene (5 bases). The length of the CDR3 is 15 residues. V was cut by 1 base and J by 4 bases, with 13 bases left in between. CDR1 and CDR2 from the germline V gene are SNHLY and FYNNEI. The CDR3 DNA reads TGTGCCAGCAGTGAAGGCCAGGGCCGTTTCACTGAAGCTTTCTTT. This translates into CASSEGQGRFTEAFF.

The CDR3 reads CASSWTSRYNEQFF. The CDR3 bases are TGCGCCAGCAGCTGGACTAGCAGATACAATGAGCAGTTCTTC. V usage is TRBV5-1 and J usage is TRBJ2-1; 8 bases align to TRBD2. Germline CDR1 SGHRS, CDR2 YFSETQ. V dropped 3 bases and J dropped 4; count of bases not matched to a gene: 3. The CDR3 spans 14 residues.

V gene TRBV3-1 (or the pseudogene TRBV3-2) combines with J gene TRBJ1-2, with 9 bases matching TRBD1. Germline V lookup: CDR1 LGHDT, CDR2 YNNKEL (reference sequence). The CDR3 is 14 amino acids. V dropped 5 bases and J dropped 2; count of bases not matched to a gene: 3. CDR3 loop: CASSVGTGNYGYTF. CDR3 nucleotides: TGTGCCAGCAGCGTCGGGACAGGGAACTATGGCTACACCTTC.

This clone was observed a handful of times. This sequence joins TRBV28 and TRBJ1-1; D may be TRBD1 (6 bases). The CDR3 is made up of 19 amino acids. Germline loops: CDR1 MDHEN, CDR2 SYDVKM. Between the trimmed V and J ends, which lost 4 bases and 1 base, there was a span of 25 bases. CDR3 bases: TGTGCCAGCAGTTCTGCGGGGGATTACCTTGGACAGTCGAACACTGAAGCTTTCTTT. Its protein product is CASSSAGDYLGQSNTEAFF.

V is TRBV28 and J is TRBJ1-1; D may be TRBD1 (5 bases). The germline V and J ends were trimmed by 5 bases and 7 bases, with 11 bases remaining between them. The V gene's germline CDR1 is MDHEN and CDR2 SYDVKM. This CDR3 spans 12 amino acids. The CDR3 protein is CASSLLGVEAFF. In nucleotides, the CDR3 is TGTGCCAGCAGTCTTTTAGGGGTTGAAGCTTTCTTT.

V and J are TRBV29-1 and TRBJ1-1, with 8 bases identical to TRBD1. The CDR3 totals 11 residues. The germline CDR1 and CDR2 sequences are SQVTM and ANQGSEA. Unmatched junction bases numbered 1, after V lost 4 bases and J lost 6 bases. For the CDR3, the DNA is TGCAGCGTTGGGGGACAGGCTGAAGCTTTCTTT. This sequence encodes CSVGGQAEAFF. Combining the CDR3 with reference TRBV29-1 and TRBJ1-1 gives the whole variable domain SAVISQKPSRDICQRGTSLTIQCQVDSQVTMMFWYRQQPGQSLTLIATANQGSEATYESGFVIDKFPISRPNLTFSTLTVSNMSPEDSSIYLCSVGGQAEAFFGQGTRLTVV.

V is TRBV25-1 and J is TRBJ1-2, with 7 positions matching TRBD1. V was pared by 5 bases and J by 5 bases, with 5 bases of the junction left unmatched. Germline values: CDR1 MGHDK, CDR2 SYGVNS. The CDR3 has 13 amino acids. DNA for the CDR3: TGTGCCAGCAGTCTGTCAGGGGGGTATGGCTACACCTTC. This sequence encodes CASSLSGGYGYTF.

As concerns this clone: Other DNA sequences within the sample encode an identical CDR3. The V and J genes are TRBV5-1 and TRBJ2-7, with 11 positions matching TRBD2. CDR3 length equals 15 residues. J lost 1 base, V lost 3 bases, and 3 bases had no gene match. CDR1 is SGHRS, CDR2 YFSETQ, per germline. The CDR3 coding sequence is TGCGCCAGCAGCTCAGGACTAGCGGGTTCCTACGAGCAGTACTTC. Protein sequence: CASSSGLAGSYEQYF.

J is TRBJ2-7 and V is TRBV29-1; no definite D call. V lost 4 bases, J lost 3 bases, and 13 bases lay in between. The CDR3 runs 13 residues. Looked up from germline, CDR1 is SQVTM and CDR2 is ANQGSEA. As DNA, the CDR3 is TGCAGCGTTGGGCAAAGTCTCCTCTACGAGCAGTACTTC. Translating gives CSVGQSLLYEQYF.

The rearrangement joins TRBV18 to TRBJ2-7; D gene ambiguous. From germline, CDR1 is KGHSH and CDR2 LQKENI. The V end was cut by 3 bases, the J end by 2 bases, with 8 bases between. The CDR3 length is 13 residues. The CDR3 DNA reads as TGTGCCAGCTCACCGGCTAGACCCTACGAGCAGTACTTC. Translated, it gives CASSPARPYEQYF.

This sequence joins TRBV7-9 and TRBJ2-5; D remains unclear. Trimming removed 1 base from V and 5 bases from J, with 5 bases in between. Germline V lookup: CDR1 SEHNR, CDR2 FQNEAQ (reference sequence). This CDR3 spans 12 amino acids. The CDR3 DNA is TGTGCCAGCAGCTTAGTATCGGAGACCCAGTACTTC. This gives the protein CASSLVSETQYF.

This chain uses TRBV11-2 with TRBJ1-1; 9 nucleotides align to TRBD1. CDR1 is SGHAT, CDR2 FQNNGV, per germline. Trimming took 1 base from V and 2 from J; bases not matched to a gene: 11. The CDR3 runs to 18 residues. The CDR3 DNA reads TGTGCCAGCAGCTTAGTGTACGGACAGGGGTTCATCAACACTGAAGCTTTCTTT. This codes for CASSLVYGQGFINTEAFF.

The V call is TRBV5-6, the J call TRBJ1-2; 8 bases align to TRBD1. CDR3 size: 13 residues. The J segment lost 4 bases and the V segment lost 4 bases, leaving 3 bases of the junction unmatched. The germline V gene has CDR1 SGHDT and CDR2 YYEEEE. The CDR3 loop is CASSATGAYGYTF. DNA for the CDR3: TGTGCCAGCAGCGCGACAGGGGCCTATGGCTACACCTTC.

This chain links TRBV7-8 with TRBJ2-7, with TRBD2 identical over 9 bases. The CDR3 runs 16 residues. Germline V CDR1 and CDR2: SGHVS, FQNEAQ. V lost 5 bases to trimming and J lost 1 base; unmatched junction nucleotides: 9. The CDR3 nucleotides are TGTGCCAGCAGCGACGTCACTAGCGGGCGTTCCTACGAGCAGTACTTC. Its protein product is CASSDVTSGRSYEQYF.

This clone was counted once. The gene calls are TRBV7-2 and TRBJ2-3; D may be TRBD2 (6 bases). Per germline, CDR1 SGHTA and CDR2 FQGNSA. Trimming cost V 4 bases and J 0 bases, with 20 bases left between them. The CDR3 is made up of 18 amino acids. As DNA, the CDR3 is TGTGCCAGCAGCTGGAGGGTTAGAGGCGGCGGTAGCACAGATACGCAGTATTTT. Translation gives CASSWRVRGGGSTDTQYF.

The chain recombines TRBV5-1 with TRBJ2-2, with D unclear. From germline, CDR1 is SGHRS and CDR2 YFSETQ. The CDR3 is made up of 14 amino acids. Trimming pared 3 bases from V and 0 bases from J, leaving 6 bases between. Here the CDR3 reads CASSSETNTGELFF. The CDR3 bases are TGCGCCAGCAGCTCCGAGACGAACACCGGGGAGCTGTTTTTT.

The chain couples TRBV18 to TRBJ1-1; possibly TRBD1 for D (5 bases). The CDR3 loop spans 15 amino acids. V was trimmed by 3 bases and J by 5 bases, leaving 16 bases between them. The germline V gene encodes CDR1 KGHSH and CDR2 LQKENI. As DNA, the CDR3 is TGTGCCAGCTCACCGGAGGGGCCAAAGAGTACTGAAGCTTTCTTT. Amino acids: CASSPEGPKSTEAFF.

This clone showed up just once. The chain recombines TRBV3-1 (or the pseudogene TRBV3-2) with TRBJ1-1; D possibly corresponds to TRBD1 (6 bases). Germline V gene lookup returns CDR1 LGHDT and CDR2 YNNKEL (reference sequence). The CDR3 contains 15 residues. V was pared by 4 bases and J by 1 base, with 13 bases between. In DNA, the CDR3 is TGTGCCAGCAGCCCAACTAGGACAGAGAACACTGAAGCTTTCTTT. Translating it yields CASSPTRTENTEAFF.

The gene calls are TRBV2 and TRBJ2-2; no definite D call. V lost 8 bases and J lost 4, with 11 bases in between. The length of the CDR3 is 13 residues. Germline V CDR1 and CDR2: SNHLY, FYNNEI. CDR3 sequence: CASDLYGTGELFF. CDR3 nucleotide sequence: TGTGCCAGCGATCTTTACGGCACCGGGGAGCTGTTTTTT.

In nucleotides, the CDR3 is TGCGCCAGCAGCCCCTGGGTCGGGGGCTCCTACGAGCAGTACTTC. Amino acids: CASSPWVGGSYEQYF. V is TRBV5-1 and J is TRBJ2-7; perhaps TRBD2 as D (6 bases). The CDR3 consists of 15 residues. In germline, CDR1 is SGHRS, CDR2 YFSETQ. V lost 4 bases, J lost 0 bases, and 14 bases lay in between.

V gene TRBV5-1 combines with J gene TRBJ2-5; 8 bases map to TRBD2. The CDR3 length is 14 residues. The trim removed 3 bases at V and 9 bases at J, leaving 10 bases unmatched. Per the germline V gene, CDR1 is SGHRS and CDR2 is YFSETQ. CDR3 nucleotides: TGCGCCAGCAGCTCGGGAGGGGGGGGATTGTCCCAGTACTTC. It translates to CASSSGGGGLSQYF.

The chain carries TRBV5-1 and TRBJ2-3; 10 bases map to TRBD2. With 3 bases clipped from V and 0 bases from J, the junction kept 7 bases outside the gene matches. CDR3 length: 17 residues. Germline V gene sequence: CDR1 SGHRS, CDR2 YFSETQ. This chain's CDR3 is CASSSLVLAGSTDTQYF. DNA for the CDR3: TGCGCCAGCAGCTCCTTAGTACTAGCGGGAAGCACAGATACGCAGTATTTT.

The gene calls are TRBV6-6 and TRBJ1-1; D gene ambiguous. Trimming stripped 7 bases from V and 2 bases from J, with 5 bases between. The CDR3 loop spans 11 amino acids. Germline V gene lookup returns CDR1 MNHNY and CDR2 SVGAGI (reference sequence). The chain's CDR3 is CASTQNTEAFF. The CDR3 nucleotides are TGTGCCAGCACCCAAAACACTGAAGCTTTCTTT.

The gene calls are TRBV7-9 and TRBJ1-3; D remains ambiguous. The CDR3 totals 12 residues. Germline V gives CDR1 SEHNR, CDR2 FQNEAQ (reference sequence). Deletions cut 5 bases from V and 3 bases from J, with 5 bases between. CDR3 bases: TGTGCCAGCAGCACGAGTGGAAACACCATATATTTT. Translation: CASSTSGNTIYF.

This clone was detected a few times. The chain employs TRBV7-9 and TRBJ2-7, with unresolved D. V gave up 1 base and J gave up 2 bases, with 3 bases separating them. Germline CDR1 SEHNR, CDR2 FQNEAQ (reference sequence). The CDR3 length is 12 residues. The CDR3 reads CASSLDTYEQYF. The CDR3, as DNA: TGTGCCAGCAGCTTAGATACCTACGAGCAGTACTTC.